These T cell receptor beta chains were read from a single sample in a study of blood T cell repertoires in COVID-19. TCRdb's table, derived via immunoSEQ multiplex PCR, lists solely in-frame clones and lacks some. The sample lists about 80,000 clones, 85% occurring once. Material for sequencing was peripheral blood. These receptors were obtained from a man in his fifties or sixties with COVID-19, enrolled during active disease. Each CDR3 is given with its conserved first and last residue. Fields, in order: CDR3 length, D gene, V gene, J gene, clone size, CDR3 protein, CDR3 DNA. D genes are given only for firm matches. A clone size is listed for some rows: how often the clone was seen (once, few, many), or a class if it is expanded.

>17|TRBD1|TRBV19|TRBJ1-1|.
CASSIRTGAKMNTEAFF
TGTGCCAGTAGTATTCGGACAGGGGCGAAAATGAACACTGAAGCTTTCTTT
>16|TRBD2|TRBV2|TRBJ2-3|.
CASSERLAGHTDTQYF
TGTGCCAGCAGTGAACGCCTAGCGGGTCACACAGATACGCAGTATTTT
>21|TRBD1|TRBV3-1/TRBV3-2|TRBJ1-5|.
CASSQSPSSAGGNSINQPQHF
TGTGCCAGCAGCCAAAGTCCGAGTTCGGCAGGGGGAAATAGCATCAATCAGCCCCAGCATTTT
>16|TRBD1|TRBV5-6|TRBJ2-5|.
CASSVDRGRWIETQYF
TGTGCCAGCAGCGTGGACAGGGGGCGCTGGATAGAGACCCAGTACTTC
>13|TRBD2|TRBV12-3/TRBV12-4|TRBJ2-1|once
CASSLRREGREFF
TGTGCCAGCAGTTTAAGGCGGGAGGGCCGAGAGTTCTTC
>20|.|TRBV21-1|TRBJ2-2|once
CASSKEMGLAGGPSTGELFF
TGTGCCAGCAGCAAAGAAATGGGACTAGCGGGAGGGCCAAGCACCGGGGAGCTGTTTTTT
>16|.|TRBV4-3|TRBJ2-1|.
CASSQEWAGRTDEQFF
TGCGCCAGCAGCCAAGAATGGGCGGGACGGACCGATGAGCAGTTCTTC
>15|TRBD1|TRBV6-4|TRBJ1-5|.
CASSPDRGQNQPQHF
TGTGCCAGCAGTCCTGACAGGGGGCAGAATCAGCCCCAGCATTTT
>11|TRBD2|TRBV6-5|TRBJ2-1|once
CASSLAGEEFF
TGTGCCAGCAGTTTAGCGGGAGAGGAGTTCTTC
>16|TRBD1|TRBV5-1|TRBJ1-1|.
CASSLGQGWRNTEAFF
TGCGCCAGCAGCTTAGGACAGGGTTGGAGGAACACTGAAGCTTTCTTT
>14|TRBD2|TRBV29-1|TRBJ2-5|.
CSTRLAGVSETQYF
TGCAGCACCCGACTAGCGGGAGTATCAGAGACCCAGTACTTC
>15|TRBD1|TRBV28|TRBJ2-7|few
CASRPRDRGSYEQYF
TGTGCCAGCAGACCCCGGGACAGAGGTTCCTACGAGCAGTACTTC
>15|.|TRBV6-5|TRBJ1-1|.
CASRYGLLRRTEAFF
TGTGCCAGCAGATACGGACTCCTAAGGAGGACTGAAGCTTTCTTT
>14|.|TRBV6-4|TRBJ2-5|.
CASSDSLRQETQYF
TGTGCCAGCAGTGACTCGTTGCGCCAAGAGACCCAGTACTTC
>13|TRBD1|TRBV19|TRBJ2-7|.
CASSTTGGYEQYF
TGTGCCAGTAGTACAACAGGGGGCTACGAGCAGTACTTC
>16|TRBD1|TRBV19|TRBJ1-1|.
CASTPTGTEMNTEAFF
TGTGCCAGTACCCCCACCGGGACAGAAATGAACACTGAAGCTTTCTTT
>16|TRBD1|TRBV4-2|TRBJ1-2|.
CASSQDGTGRTYGYTF
TGTGCCAGCAGCCAAGATGGGACAGGTCGAACCTATGGCTACACCTTC
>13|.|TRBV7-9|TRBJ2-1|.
CASTDSAVRLEFF
TGTGCCAGCACCGACTCGGCCGTCCGATTGGAGTTCTTC
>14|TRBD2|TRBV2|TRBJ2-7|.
CASTILAGANEQYF
TGTGCCAGCACTATACTAGCGGGAGCGAACGAGCAGTACTTC
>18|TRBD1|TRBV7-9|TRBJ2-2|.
CASSLQLPGQGNTGELFF
TGTGCCAGCAGCTTACAACTACCGGGACAGGGTAACACCGGGGAGCTGTTTTTT
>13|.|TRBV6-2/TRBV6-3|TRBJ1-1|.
CASSYLRNTEAFF
TGTGCCAGCAGTTACCTGAGGAACACTGAAGCTTTCTTT
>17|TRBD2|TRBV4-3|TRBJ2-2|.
CASSQVLTSGRTGELFF
TGCGCCAGCAGCCAAGTCCTGACTAGCGGGAGAACCGGGGAGCTGTTTTTT
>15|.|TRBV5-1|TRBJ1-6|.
CASSFGGTFDSPLHF
TGCGCCAGCAGCTTCGGCGGGACCTTTGATTCACCCCTCCACTTT
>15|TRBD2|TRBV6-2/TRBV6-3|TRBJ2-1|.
CASSRTSGRAGEQFF
TGTGCCAGCAGTCGGACTAGCGGGAGGGCCGGTGAGCAGTTCTTC
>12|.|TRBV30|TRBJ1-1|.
CARGHPNTEAFF
TGTGCCCGGGGACATCCGAACACTGAAGCTTTCTTT
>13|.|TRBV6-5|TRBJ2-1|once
CASKNNRHNEQFF
TGTGCCAGTAAGAACAACAGGCACAATGAGCAGTTCTTC
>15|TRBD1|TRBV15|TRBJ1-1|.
CATSRGQGLFTEAFF
TGTGCCACCAGCAGGGGACAGGGGTTATTCACTGAAGCTTTCTTT
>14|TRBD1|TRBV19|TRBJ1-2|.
CASRLQGEGYGYTF
TGTGCCAGTAGGCTACAGGGGGAGGGCTATGGCTACACCTTC
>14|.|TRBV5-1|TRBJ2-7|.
CASRRWVSSYEQYF
TGCGCCAGCAGGAGGTGGGTCAGCTCCTACGAGCAGTACTTC
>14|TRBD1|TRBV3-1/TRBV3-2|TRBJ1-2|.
CASSRRQGNYGYTF
TGTGCCAGCAGCCGACGACAGGGGAACTATGGCTACACCTTC
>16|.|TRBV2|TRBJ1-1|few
CASSEDSGQGGTEAFF
TGTGCCAGCAGTGAAGATAGCGGCCAAGGAGGCACTGAAGCTTTCTTT
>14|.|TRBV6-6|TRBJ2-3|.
CASSPLASTDTQYF
TGTGCCAGCAGTCCTCTAGCGAGCACAGATACGCAGTATTTT
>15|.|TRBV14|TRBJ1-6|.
CASSQDDSLGSPLHF
TGTGCCAGCAGCCAAGACGACAGTCTCGGTTCACCCCTCCACTTT
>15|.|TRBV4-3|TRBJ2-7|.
CASSQQLDSSYEQYF
TGCGCCAGCAGCCAACAACTGGACAGCTCCTACGAGCAGTACTTC
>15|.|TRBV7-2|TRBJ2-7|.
CASSLNISPSYEQYF
TGTGCCAGCAGCTTAAACATTTCCCCCTCCTACGAGCAGTACTTC
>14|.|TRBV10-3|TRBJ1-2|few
CAISGMTGNYGYTF
TGTGCCATCAGTGGGATGACAGGAAACTATGGCTACACCTTC
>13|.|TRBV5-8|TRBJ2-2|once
CASSLISRGELFF
TGTGCCAGCAGCTTGATTTCTCGCGGGGAGCTGTTTTTT
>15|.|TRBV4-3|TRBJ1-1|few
CASSPSARGNTEAFF
TGCGCCAGCAGCCCCTCGGCCAGGGGAAACACTGAAGCTTTCTTT
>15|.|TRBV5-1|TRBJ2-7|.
CASRAGYGGSYEQYF
TGCGCCAGCAGGGCGGGGTACGGGGGCTCCTACGAGCAGTACTTC
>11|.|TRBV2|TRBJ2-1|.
CASSALNEQFF
TGTGCCAGCAGTGCCCTCAATGAGCAGTTCTTC
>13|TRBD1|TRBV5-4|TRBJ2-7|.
CASSSGTGYEQYF
TGTGCCAGCAGCTCCGGGACAGGCTACGAGCAGTACTTC
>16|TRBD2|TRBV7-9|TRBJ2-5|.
CASSPEGTSDQETQYF
TGTGCCAGCAGCCCCGAGGGGACTAGCGACCAAGAGACCCAGTACTTC
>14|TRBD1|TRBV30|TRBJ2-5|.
CAWRKGTGGETQYF
TGTGCCTGGAGAAAAGGGACAGGGGGAGAGACCCAGTACTTC
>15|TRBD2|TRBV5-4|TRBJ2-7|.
CASSSTEGLAIEQYF
TGTGCCAGCAGCTCGACCGAGGGACTAGCGATCGAGCAGTACTTC
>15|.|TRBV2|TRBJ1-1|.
CASRQAWGENTEAFF
TGTGCCAGCCGCCAAGCTTGGGGGGAGAACACTGAAGCTTTCTTT
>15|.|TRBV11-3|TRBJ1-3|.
CASIRLPFSGNTIYF
TGTGCCAGCATCCGGTTACCCTTCTCTGGAAACACCATATATTTT
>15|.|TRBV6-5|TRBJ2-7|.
CASFFTGHYSYEQYF
TGTGCCAGCTTCTTTACGGGACACTACTCCTACGAGCAGTACTTC
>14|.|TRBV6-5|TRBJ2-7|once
CASSYGGKKSEQYF
TGTGCCAGCAGTTACGGAGGGAAGAAATCCGAGCAGTACTTC
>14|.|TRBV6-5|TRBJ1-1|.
CASSYGGQTGRAFF
TGTGCCAGCAGTTACGGCGGACAGACGGGACGGGCTTTCTTT